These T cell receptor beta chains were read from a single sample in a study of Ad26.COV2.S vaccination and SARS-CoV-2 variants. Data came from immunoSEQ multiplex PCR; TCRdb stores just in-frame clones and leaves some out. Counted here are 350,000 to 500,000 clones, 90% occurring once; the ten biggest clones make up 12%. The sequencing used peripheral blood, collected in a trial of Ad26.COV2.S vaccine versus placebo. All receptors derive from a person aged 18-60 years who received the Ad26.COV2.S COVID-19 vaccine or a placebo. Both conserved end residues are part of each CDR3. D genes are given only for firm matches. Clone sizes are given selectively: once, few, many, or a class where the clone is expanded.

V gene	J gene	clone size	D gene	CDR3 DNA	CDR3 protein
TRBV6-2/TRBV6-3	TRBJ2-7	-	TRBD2	TGTGCCAGCAGCCCCGATCCAGGGGCGAGCGGGAGGCCCTCCGAGCAGTACTTC	CASSPDPGASGRPSEQYF
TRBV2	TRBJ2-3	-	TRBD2	TGTGCCAGCAGTGAGGCCCGACTAGCGGCTCCAGATACGCAGTATTTT	CASSEARLAAPDTQYF
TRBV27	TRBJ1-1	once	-	TGTGCCAGCAGCATCCGGGACGGCCCCGCCGGGACTGAAGCTTTCTTT	CASSIRDGPAGTEAFF
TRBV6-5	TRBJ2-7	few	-	TGTGCCAGCTCAATAGGGACGGACTACGAGCAGTACTTC	CASSIGTDYEQYF
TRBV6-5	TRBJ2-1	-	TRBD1	TGTGCCAGCAGCCGGGACAGGCTTGGCAATGAGCAGTTCTTC	CASSRDRLGNEQFF
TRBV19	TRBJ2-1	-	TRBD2	TGTGCCAGTAGTATAGGCGGGAGTCCCTACAATGAGCAGTTCTTC	CASSIGGSPYNEQFF
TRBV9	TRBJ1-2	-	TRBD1	TGTGCCAGCAGCGTAGGAGGGACAGGGATCTATGGCTACACCTTC	CASSVGGTGIYGYTF
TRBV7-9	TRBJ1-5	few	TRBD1	TGTGCCAGCAGCTCGCAGGGGGATCAGCCCCAGCATTTT	CASSSQGDQPQHF
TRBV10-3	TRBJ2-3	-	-	TGTGCCATCAGTGGGAAGCTGGGGAGCACAGATACGCAGTATTTT	CAISGKLGSTDTQYF
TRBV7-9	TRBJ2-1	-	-	TGTGCCAGCAGCTTAGCGGGAGCGCCAGAACAGTTCTTC	CASSLAGAPEQFF
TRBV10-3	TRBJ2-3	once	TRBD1	TGTGCCATCAGAGCCGGGACAGGGGCAGATACGCAGTATTTT	CAIRAGTGADTQYF